These 8 T cell receptor beta chains came from one sample sequenced in a study of blood T cell repertoires in COVID-19. The assay was immunoSEQ multiplex PCR, and TCRdb's table has in-frame clones only and misses some. This table holds hundreds of thousands of clones, 70% to 90% found once. Sequencing used peripheral blood. All receptors derive from a woman in her fifties or sixties with acute or convalescent COVID-19.

The rearrangement joins TRBV7-9 to TRBJ1-2; the match to TRBD1 covers 7 bases. Germline V lookup: CDR1 SEHNR, CDR2 FQNEAQ (reference sequence). CDR3 length: 12 residues. Germline trimming cut 3 bases from V and 8 bases from J; bases unmatched to any gene: 3. CDR3 DNA sequence: TGTGCCAGCAGCTTCGGGACAGAAGGCTACACCTTC. Protein: CASSFGTEGYTF.

CDR3 bases: TGTGCCAGCAGTTTATCCGGCAGGGCGTTGAGGGGCTACACCTTC. Protein product: CASSLSGRALRGYTF. V gene TRBV27 combines with J gene TRBJ1-2; TRBD1 might be the D (5 bases). From germline, CDR1 is MNHEY and CDR2 SMNVEV (reference sequence). This CDR3 is built from 15 residues. V lost 0 bases, J lost 8 bases, and 16 bases lay in between.

This rearrangement joins TRBV28 to TRBJ1-1; 10 bases line up with TRBD1. Germline CDR1 is MDHEN and CDR2 is SYDVKM. The CDR3 sequence is 17 residues long. J lost 5 bases, V lost 4 bases, and 13 bases had no gene match. DNA of the CDR3: TGTGCCAGCAGTTCCCCGAGGCGACAGGGGGCGAAGACTGAAGCTTTCTTT. It translates to CASSSPRRQGAKTEAFF.

The rearrangement links TRBV3-1 (or the pseudogene TRBV3-2) to TRBJ2-7; 7 bases line up with TRBD2. The V gene end was trimmed by 3 bases and the J gene end by 4 bases; junction bases not matched to a gene: 6. Germline-derived CDR1 and CDR2 are LGHDT and YNNKEL (reference sequence). The CDR3 sequence is 14 residues long. This CDR3 reads CASSQGTSEYEQYF. Here the CDR3 DNA reads TGTGCCAGCAGCCAGGGTACTAGCGAGTACGAGCAGTACTTC.

This chain joins TRBV7-9 and TRBJ1-6; D remains unclear. V shed 5 bases and J shed 1 base, with 15 bases lying between them. In germline, CDR1 is SEHNR, CDR2 FQNEAQ (reference sequence). The CDR3 is 17 residues long. DNA for the CDR3: TGTGCCAGCAGCCTAGGAGGTGGCGGATCCTATAATTCACCCCTCCACTTT. It yields the protein CASSLGGGGSYNSPLHF.

The chain is built from TRBV10-2 and TRBJ1-1; no firm D call. This CDR3 is 14 amino acids long. CDR1 and CDR2 from the germline V gene are WSHSY and SAAADI. V lost 6 bases, J lost 3 bases, and 14 bases lay in between. CDR3 sequence: CASSKTDYYTEAFF. The CDR3 DNA follows: TGCGCCAGCAGCAAAACGGACTACTACACTGAAGCTTTCTTT.

CDR3 DNA: TGTGCCAGCTCACCACCGGGAGGGAGGAATTCACCCCTCCACTTT. This gives the protein CASSPPGGRNSPLHF. This sequence joins TRBV18 and TRBJ1-6; D unclear. Germline CDR1 reads KGHSH; CDR2 reads LQKENI. CDR3 length: 15 residues. V lost 0 bases to trimming and J lost 7 bases, with 10 bases between them.

This clone appeared a few times. V and J are TRBV11-2 and TRBJ2-1, with TRBD2 matching 13 bases. The trim removed 5 bases at V and 6 bases at J, leaving 7 bases unmatched. There are 16 residues in the CDR3. Germline loops: CDR1 SGHAT, CDR2 FQNNGV. CDR3 protein: CASSPLTSGGFNEQFF. In DNA, the CDR3 is TGTGCCAGCAGCCCCTTGACTAGCGGGGGGTTCAATGAGCAGTTCTTC.